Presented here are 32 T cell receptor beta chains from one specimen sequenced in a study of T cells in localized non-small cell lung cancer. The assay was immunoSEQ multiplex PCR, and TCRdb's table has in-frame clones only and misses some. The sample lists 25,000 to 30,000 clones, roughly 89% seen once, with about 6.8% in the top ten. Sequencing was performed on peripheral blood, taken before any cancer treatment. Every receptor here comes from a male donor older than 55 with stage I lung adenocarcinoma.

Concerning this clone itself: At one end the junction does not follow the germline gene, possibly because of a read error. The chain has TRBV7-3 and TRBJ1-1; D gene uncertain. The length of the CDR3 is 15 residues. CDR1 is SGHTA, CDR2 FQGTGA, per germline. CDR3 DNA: TGTGCCAGCAGATTAAACCCAGCCCCTAACACTGAAGCTTTCTTT. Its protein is CASRLNPAPNTEAFF.

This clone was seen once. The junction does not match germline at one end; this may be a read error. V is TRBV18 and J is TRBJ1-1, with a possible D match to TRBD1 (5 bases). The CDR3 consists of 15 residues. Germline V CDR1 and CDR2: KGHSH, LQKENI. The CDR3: CASSPLGDRNTEAFF. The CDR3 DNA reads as TGTGCCAGTTCACCATTGGGGGACCGGAACACTGAAGCTTTCTTT.

The CDR3, as DNA: TGTGCCAGTGGGACGGGACAGGGGGATGAAAAACTGTTTTTT. Translated: CASGTGQGDEKLFF. The gene calls are TRBV19 and TRBJ1-4; 11 bases match TRBD1. CDR3 size: 14 residues. The V gene's germline CDR1 is LNHDA and CDR2 SQIVND (reference sequence). Trimming removed 8 bases from V and 6 bases from J; junction bases left unmatched: 5.

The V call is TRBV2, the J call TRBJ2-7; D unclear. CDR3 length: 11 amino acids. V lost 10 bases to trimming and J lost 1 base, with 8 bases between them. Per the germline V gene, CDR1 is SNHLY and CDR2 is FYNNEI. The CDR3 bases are TGTGCCATCCAAACTTCCTACGAGCAGTACTTC. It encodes CAIQTSYEQYF. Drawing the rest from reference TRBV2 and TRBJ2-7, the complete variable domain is EPEVTQTPSHQVTQMGQEVILRCVPISNHLYFYWYRQILGQKVEFLVSFYNNEISEKSEIFDDQFSVERPDGSNFTLKIRSTKLEDSAMYFCAIQTSYEQYFGPGTRLTVT.

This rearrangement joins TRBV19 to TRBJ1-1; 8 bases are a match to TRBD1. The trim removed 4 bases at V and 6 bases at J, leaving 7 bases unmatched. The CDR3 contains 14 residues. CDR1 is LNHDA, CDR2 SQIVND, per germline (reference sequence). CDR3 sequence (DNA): TGTGCCAGTAGTAGGACAGGGAGCTCTCCTGAAGCTTTCTTT. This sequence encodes CASSRTGSSPEAFF.

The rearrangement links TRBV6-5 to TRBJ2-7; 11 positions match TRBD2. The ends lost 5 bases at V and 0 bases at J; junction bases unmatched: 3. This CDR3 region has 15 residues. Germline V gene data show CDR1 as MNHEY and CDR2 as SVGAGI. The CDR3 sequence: CASSPLAGDSYEQYF. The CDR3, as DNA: TGTGCCAGCAGTCCACTAGCGGGGGACTCCTACGAGCAGTACTTC.

CDR3 DNA sequence: TGCGCCAGCAGCTTAGGCGGCGACTTAGTTGGCGGGGAGCTGTTTTTT. Its translation: CASSLGGDLVGGELFF. V is TRBV5-1 and J is TRBJ2-2; D uncertain. CDR1 is SGHRS, CDR2 YFSETQ, per germline. Trimming stripped 2 bases from V and 7 bases from J, with 18 bases between. The CDR3 spans 16 residues.

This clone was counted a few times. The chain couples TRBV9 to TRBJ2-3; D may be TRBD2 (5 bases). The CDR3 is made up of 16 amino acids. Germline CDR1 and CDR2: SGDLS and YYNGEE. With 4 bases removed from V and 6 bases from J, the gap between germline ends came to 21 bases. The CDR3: CASSLEGLEGADTQYF. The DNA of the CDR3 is TGTGCCAGCAGCCTCGAAGGGCTCGAGGGAGCGGATACGCAGTATTTT.

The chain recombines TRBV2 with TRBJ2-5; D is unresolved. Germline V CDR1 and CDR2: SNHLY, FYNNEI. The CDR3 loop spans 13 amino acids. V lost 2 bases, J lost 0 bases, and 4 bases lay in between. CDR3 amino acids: CASSEQYQETQYF. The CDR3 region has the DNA TGTGCCAGCAGTGAACAGTACCAAGAGACCCAGTACTTC.

DNA of the CDR3: TGTGCCAGCAGTACCGGGACAGGGGCCTACGAGCAGTACTTC. This sequence encodes CASSTGTGAYEQYF. V is TRBV6-6 and J is TRBJ2-7; TRBD1 matches 10 bases. Looked up from germline, CDR1 is MNHNY and CDR2 is SVGAGI (reference sequence). Germline trimming cut 5 bases from V and 2 bases from J; bases unmatched to any gene: 3. The CDR3 is made up of 14 amino acids.

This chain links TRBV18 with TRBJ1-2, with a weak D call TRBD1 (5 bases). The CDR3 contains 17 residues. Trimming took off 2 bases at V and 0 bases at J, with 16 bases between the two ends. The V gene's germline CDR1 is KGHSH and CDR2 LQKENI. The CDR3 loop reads CASSPIQGGPSNYGYTF. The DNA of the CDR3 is TGTGCCAGCTCACCAATCCAGGGAGGCCCTTCTAACTATGGCTACACCTTC.

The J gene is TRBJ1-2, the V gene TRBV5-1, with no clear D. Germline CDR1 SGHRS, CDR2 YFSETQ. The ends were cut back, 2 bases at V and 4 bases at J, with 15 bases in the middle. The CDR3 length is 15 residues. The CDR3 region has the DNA TGCGCCAGCAGCTTAGGGCAGGTAGATCTCTATGGCTACACCTTC. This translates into CASSLGQVDLYGYTF.

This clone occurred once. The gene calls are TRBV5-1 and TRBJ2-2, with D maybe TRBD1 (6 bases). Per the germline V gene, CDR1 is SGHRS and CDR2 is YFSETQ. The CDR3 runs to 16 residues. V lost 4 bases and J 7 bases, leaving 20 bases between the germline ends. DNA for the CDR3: TGCGCCAGCAGCCGGGATCCCACAGGGCTCAACGGGGAGCTGTTTTTT. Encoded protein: CASSRDPTGLNGELFF.

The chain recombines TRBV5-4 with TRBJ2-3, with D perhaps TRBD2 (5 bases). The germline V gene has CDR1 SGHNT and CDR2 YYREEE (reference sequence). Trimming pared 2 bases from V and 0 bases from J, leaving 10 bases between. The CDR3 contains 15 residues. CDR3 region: CASSFDYRSTDTQYF. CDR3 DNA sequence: TGTGCCAGCAGCTTCGACTACCGAAGCACAGATACGCAGTATTTT.

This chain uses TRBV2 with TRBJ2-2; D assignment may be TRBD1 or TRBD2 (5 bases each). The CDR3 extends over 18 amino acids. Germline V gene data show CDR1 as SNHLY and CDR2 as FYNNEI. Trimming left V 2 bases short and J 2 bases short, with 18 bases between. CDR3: CASSEPRGRTLNTGELFF. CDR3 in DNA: TGTGCCAGCAGTGAACCGAGGGGACGGACCCTAAACACCGGGGAGCTGTTTTTT.

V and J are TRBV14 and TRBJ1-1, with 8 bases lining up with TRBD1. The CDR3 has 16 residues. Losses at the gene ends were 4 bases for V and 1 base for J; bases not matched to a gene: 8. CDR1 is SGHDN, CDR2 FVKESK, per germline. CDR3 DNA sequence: TGTGCCAGCAGCCCCAGGACAGGGTGGACGAACACTGAAGCTTTCTTT. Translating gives CASSPRTGWTNTEAFF.

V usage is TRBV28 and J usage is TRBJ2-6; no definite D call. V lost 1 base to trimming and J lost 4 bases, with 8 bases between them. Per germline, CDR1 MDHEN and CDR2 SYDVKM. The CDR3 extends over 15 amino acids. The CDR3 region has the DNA TGTGCCAGCAGTTTATCCCTGTCCGGGGCCAACGTCCTGACTTTC. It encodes CASSLSLSGANVLTF.

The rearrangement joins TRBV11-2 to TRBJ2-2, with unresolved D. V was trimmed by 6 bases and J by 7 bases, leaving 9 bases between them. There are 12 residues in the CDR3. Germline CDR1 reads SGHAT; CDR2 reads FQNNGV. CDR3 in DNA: TGTGCCAGCAGGGGAACGTACGGGGAGCTGTTTTTT. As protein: CASRGTYGELFF.

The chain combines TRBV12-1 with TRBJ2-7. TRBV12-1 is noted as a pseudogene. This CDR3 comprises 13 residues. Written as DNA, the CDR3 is TGTGCCAGCAGCACGAGACCCGAACGGGAGCAGTACTTC. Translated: CASSTRPEREQYF.

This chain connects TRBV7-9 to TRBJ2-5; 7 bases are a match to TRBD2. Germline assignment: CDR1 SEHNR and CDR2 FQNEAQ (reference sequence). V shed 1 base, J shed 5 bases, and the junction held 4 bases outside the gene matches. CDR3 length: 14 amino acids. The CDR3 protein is CASSLELASETQYF. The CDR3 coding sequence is TGTGCCAGCAGCTTAGAACTAGCGTCCGAGACCCAGTACTTC.

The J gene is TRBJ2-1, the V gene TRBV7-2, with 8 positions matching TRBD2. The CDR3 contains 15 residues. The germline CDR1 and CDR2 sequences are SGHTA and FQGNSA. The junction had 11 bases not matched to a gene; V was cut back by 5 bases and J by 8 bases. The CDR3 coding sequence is TGTGCCAGCAGCCGCAAGCGGGGGATCGAGTATGAGCAGTTCTTC. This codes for CASSRKRGIEYEQFF.

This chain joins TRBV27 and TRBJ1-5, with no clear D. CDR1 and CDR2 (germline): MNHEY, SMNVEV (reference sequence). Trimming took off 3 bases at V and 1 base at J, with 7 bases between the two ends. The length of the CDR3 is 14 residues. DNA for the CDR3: TGTGCCAGCAGTTTTTACGGGAGCAATCAGCCCCAGCATTTT. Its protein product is CASSFYGSNQPQHF.

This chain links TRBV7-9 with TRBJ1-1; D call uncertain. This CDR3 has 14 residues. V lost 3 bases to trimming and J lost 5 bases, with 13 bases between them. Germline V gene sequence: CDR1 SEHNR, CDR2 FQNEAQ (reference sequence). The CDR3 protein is CASSFRAQKTEAFF. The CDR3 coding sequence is TGTGCCAGCAGCTTCCGGGCCCAGAAGACTGAAGCTTTCTTT.

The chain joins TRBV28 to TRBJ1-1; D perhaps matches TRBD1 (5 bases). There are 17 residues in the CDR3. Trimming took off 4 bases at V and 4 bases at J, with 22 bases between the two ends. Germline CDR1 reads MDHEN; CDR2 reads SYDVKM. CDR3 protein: CASSSTGLGLGSTEAFF. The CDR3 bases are TGTGCCAGCAGTTCAACTGGACTGGGGCTTGGGAGCACTGAAGCTTTCTTT.

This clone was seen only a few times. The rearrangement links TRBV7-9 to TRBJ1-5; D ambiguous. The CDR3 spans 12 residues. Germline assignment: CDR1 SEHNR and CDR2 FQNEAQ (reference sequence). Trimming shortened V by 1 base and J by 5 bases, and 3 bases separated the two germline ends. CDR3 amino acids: CASSLGDQPQHF. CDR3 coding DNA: TGTGCCAGCAGCTTAGGTGATCAGCCCCAGCATTTT. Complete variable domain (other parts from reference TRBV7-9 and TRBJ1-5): DTGVSQNPRHKITKRGQNVTFRCDPISEHNRLYWYRQTLGQGPEFLTYFQNEAQLEKSRLLSDRFSAERPKGSFSTLEIQRTEQGDSAMYLCASSLGDQPQHFGDGTRLSIL.

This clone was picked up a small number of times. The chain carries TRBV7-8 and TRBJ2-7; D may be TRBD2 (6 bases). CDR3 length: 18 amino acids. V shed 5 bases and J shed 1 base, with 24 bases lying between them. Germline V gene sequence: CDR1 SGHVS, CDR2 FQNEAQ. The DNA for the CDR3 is TGTGCCAGCAGCCCGTCCTCGAACTATGCGGGGCTATCCTACGAGCAGTACTTC. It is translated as CASSPSSNYAGLSYEQYF.

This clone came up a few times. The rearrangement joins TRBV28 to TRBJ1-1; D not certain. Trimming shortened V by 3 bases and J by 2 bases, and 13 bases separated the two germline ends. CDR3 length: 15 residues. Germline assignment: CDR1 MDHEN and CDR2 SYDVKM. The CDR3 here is CASSLEPASNTEAFF. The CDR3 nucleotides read TGTGCCAGCAGTTTGGAGCCCGCAAGTAACACTGAAGCTTTCTTT.

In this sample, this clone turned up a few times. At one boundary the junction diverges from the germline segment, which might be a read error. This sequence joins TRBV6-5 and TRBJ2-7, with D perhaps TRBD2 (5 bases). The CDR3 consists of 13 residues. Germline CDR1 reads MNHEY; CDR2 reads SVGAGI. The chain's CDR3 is CASSYGESSEQYF. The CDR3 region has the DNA TGTGCCAGCAGTTACGGGGAGTCCTCCGAGCAGTACTTC.

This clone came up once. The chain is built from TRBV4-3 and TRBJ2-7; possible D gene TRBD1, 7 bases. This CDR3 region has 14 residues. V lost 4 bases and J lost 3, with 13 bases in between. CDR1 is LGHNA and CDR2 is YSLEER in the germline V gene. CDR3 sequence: CASSLTRDSYEQYF. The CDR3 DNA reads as TGCGCCAGCAGCCTCACGCGGGACAGCTACGAGCAGTACTTC.

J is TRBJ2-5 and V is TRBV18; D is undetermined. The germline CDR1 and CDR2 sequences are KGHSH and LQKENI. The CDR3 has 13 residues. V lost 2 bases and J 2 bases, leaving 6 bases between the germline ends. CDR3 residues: CASSPSQQETQYF. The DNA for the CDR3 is TGTGCCAGCTCACCATCACAGCAAGAGACCCAGTACTTC.

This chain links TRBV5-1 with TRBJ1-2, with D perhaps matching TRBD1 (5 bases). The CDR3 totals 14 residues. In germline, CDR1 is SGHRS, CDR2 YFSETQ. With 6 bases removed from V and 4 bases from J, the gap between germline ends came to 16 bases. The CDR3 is CASTPGTALYGYTF. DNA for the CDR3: TGCGCCAGCACCCCCGGGACGGCTCTCTATGGCTACACCTTC.

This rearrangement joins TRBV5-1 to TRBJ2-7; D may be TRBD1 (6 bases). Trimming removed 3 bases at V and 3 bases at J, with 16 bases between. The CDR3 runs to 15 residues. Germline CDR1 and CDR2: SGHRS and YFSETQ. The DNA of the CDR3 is TGCGCCAGCAGCTACCAGGACAGAGGAGTCTACGAGCAGTACTTC. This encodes CASSYQDRGVYEQYF.